This entry lists 32 T cell receptor beta chains sequenced from one sample in a study of beta chain features in type 1 diabetes. TCRB transcripts that were expressed got sequenced, as all of the isolated RNA had been reverse transcribed. Sequenced by immunoSEQ multiplex PCR; TCRdb stores in-frame clones only, minus some. The sample comprises over 350,000 clones, about 15% of which are singletons, and 0.019% rests with the top ten. Sequencing used naive CD4+ T cells from blood. Source of these receptors: a woman aged 18-29 years in good health.

This clone has a handful of counts. The same CDR3 is also encoded by other DNA sequences in this sample. The chain carries TRBV5-1 and TRBJ2-5; D is ambiguous. The CDR3 is 13 amino acids. Per the germline V gene, CDR1 is SGHRS and CDR2 is YFSETQ. Trimming removed 2 bases from V and 4 bases from J, with 9 bases in between. The DNA for the CDR3 is TGCGCCAGCAGCTTAGCGTCCGGAGAGACCCAGTACTTC. Its protein is CASSLASGETQYF. The whole variable domain, filled in from reference TRBV5-1 and TRBJ2-5, reads KAGVTQTPRYLIKTRGQQVTLSCSPISGHRSVSWYQQTPGQGLQFLFEYFSETQRNKGNFPGRFSGRQFSNSRSEMNVSTLELGDSALYLCASSLASGETQYFGPGTRLLVL.

CDR3 bases: TGTGCCAGCAGTCTCTCCCCTACTAGCACAGATACGCAGTATTTT. Translation: CASSLSPTSTDTQYF. V is TRBV28 and J is TRBJ2-3; D uncertain. CDR3 length: 15 amino acids. Trimming stripped 5 bases from V and 0 bases from J, with 12 bases between. The germline V gene has CDR1 MDHEN and CDR2 SYDVKM.

The gene calls are TRBV6-1 and TRBJ2-7; 7 bases are shared with TRBD1. The length of the CDR3 is 15 residues. CDR1 and CDR2 from the germline V gene are MNHNS and SASEGT. With 5 bases clipped from V and 2 bases from J, the junction kept 9 bases outside the gene matches. CDR3 residues: CASSLTGTATYEQYF. CDR3 sequence (DNA): TGTGCCAGCAGTTTAACCGGGACAGCGACCTACGAGCAGTACTTC.

This clone was observed a few times. The CDR3 nucleotides are TGTGCCTGGAGCACAGGCATAAATGAAAAACTGTTTTTT. This translates into CAWSTGINEKLFF. V and J are TRBV30 and TRBJ1-4, with TRBD1 as a possible D gene (5 bases). The V gene's germline CDR1 is GTSNPN and CDR2 SVGIG (reference sequence). This CDR3 is built from 13 residues. Trimming pared 3 bases from V and 5 bases from J, leaving 10 bases between.

This clone was counted between two and nine times. CDR3 sequence: CASSVQTTGANVLTF. As DNA, the CDR3 is TGTGCCAGCAGTGTTCAGACAACTGGGGCCAACGTCCTGACTTTC. J is TRBJ2-6 and V is TRBV2; no clear D. The CDR3 has 15 amino acids. Germline CDR1 SNHLY, CDR2 FYNNEI. Trimming took 4 bases from V and 2 from J, leaving 9 bases between them.

This clone was observed a handful of times. The V and J genes are TRBV2 and TRBJ2-5; 7 nucleotides match TRBD2. V trimming: 8 bases; J trimming: 3 bases; junction bases outside the gene matches: 9. This CDR3 comprises 14 residues. The germline CDR1 and CDR2 sequences are SNHLY and FYNNEI. CDR3: CASRSWLAEETQYF. DNA of the CDR3: TGTGCCAGCCGGTCATGGCTAGCGGAAGAGACCCAGTACTTC.

The rearrangement uses TRBV4-3 and TRBJ2-7, with a weak D call TRBD2 (6 bases). CDR3 length: 15 residues. Germline CDR1 is LGHNA and CDR2 is YSLEER. Trimming took off 1 base at V and 2 bases at J, with 12 bases between the two ends. The DNA for the CDR3 is TGCGCCAGCAGCCAAGCCCCGGGGGAAGCCTACGAGCAGTACTTC. As protein: CASSQAPGEAYEQYF.

The chain uses TRBV7-2 and TRBJ2-1; 8 bases are shared with TRBD2. The CDR3 runs 14 residues. The V gene end was trimmed by 3 bases and the J gene end by 4 bases; junction bases not matched to a gene: 2. Germline V CDR1 and CDR2: SGHTA, FQGNSA. DNA for the CDR3: TGTGCCAGCAGCTTGGGACTAGAGTACAATGAGCAGTTCTTC. Residues: CASSLGLEYNEQFF.

For the CDR3, the DNA is TGTGCCAGCAGCTTCCCCCTAGCGGGAGTTACCCCTATCAATGAGCAGTTCTTC. Translated, it gives CASSFPLAGVTPINEQFF. The chain employs TRBV13 and TRBJ2-1, with 10 bases aligning to TRBD2. CDR1 is PRHDT, CDR2 FYEKMQ, per germline (reference sequence). The length of the CDR3 is 18 residues. V dropped 3 bases and J dropped 6; count of bases not matched to a gene: 14.

V usage is TRBV29-1 and J usage is TRBJ2-6; TRBD1 is a possible D gene (6 bases). The CDR3 runs to 15 residues. Germline V gene sequence: CDR1 SQVTM, CDR2 ANQGSEA. Trimming shortened V by 8 bases and J by 0 bases, and 14 bases separated the two germline ends. In DNA, the CDR3 is TGCAGCATATCAGGGGTTCACTCTGGGGCCAACGTCCTGACTTTC. It specifies CSISGVHSGANVLTF.

V and J are TRBV7-9 and TRBJ2-1; D not certain. Deletions cut 7 bases from V and 8 bases from J, with 15 bases between. The CDR3 loop spans 13 amino acids. Germline values: CDR1 SEHNR, CDR2 FQNEAQ (reference sequence). The CDR3 loop is CASIASYDHEQFF. The CDR3 coding sequence is TGTGCCAGCATAGCTAGTTACGACCATGAGCAGTTCTTC.

The CDR3 region is CASSQHVGKHEAFF. CDR3 DNA sequence: TGCGCCAGCAGCCAACATGTCGGGAAACACGAAGCTTTCTTT. The chain combines TRBV4-3 with TRBJ1-1; D unresolved. Per germline, CDR1 LGHNA and CDR2 YSLEER. CDR3 length: 14 amino acids. V was clipped by 2 bases and J by 8 bases, with 15 bases between them.

This clone was counted between two and nine times. The chain couples TRBV29-1 to TRBJ2-5; TRBD2 matches 9 bases. There are 13 residues in the CDR3. The germline V gene has CDR1 SQVTM and CDR2 ANQGSEA. The V and J ends lost 5 bases and 5 bases, in that order; junction bases with no gene match: 6. This CDR3 is CSVRSGRYETQYF. The CDR3 DNA is TGCAGCGTTCGGAGCGGGAGGTACGAGACCCAGTACTTC.

This clone was found a few times. Germline is not matched at one junction end, which may reflect a read error. The rearrangement joins TRBV5-1 to TRBJ2-7; D remains unclear. The CDR3 is 18 amino acids. The germline CDR1 and CDR2 sequences are SGHRS and YFSETQ. CDR3 coding DNA: TGCGCCAGCAGCTTGATGGGTGCGGATTACCCCCCCTCCGACGAGCAGTACTTC. Its protein product is CASSLMGADYPPSDEQYF.

This clone was seen more than once but under ten times. The CDR3: CASREQGNYGYTF. DNA of the CDR3: TGTGCCAGCAGGGAACAGGGGAACTATGGCTACACCTTC. V and J are TRBV4-2 and TRBJ1-2; 7 bases align to TRBD1. Unmatched junction bases numbered 3, after V lost 6 bases and J lost 2 bases. CDR3 size: 13 residues. Germline assignment: CDR1 LGHNA and CDR2 YNFKEQ.

This clone was picked up a small number of times. The chain recombines TRBV6-6 with TRBJ1-1, with D maybe TRBD1 (6 bases). The CDR3 sequence is 14 residues long. V lost 0 bases to trimming and J lost 4 bases, with 9 bases between them. The V gene's germline CDR1 is MNHNY and CDR2 SVGAGI (reference sequence). The CDR3 here is CASSYSGGGTEAFF. CDR3 sequence (DNA): TGTGCCAGCAGTTACTCTGGGGGCGGCACTGAAGCTTTCTTT.

The chain employs TRBV28 and TRBJ1-1; TRBD1 matches at 7 bases. V was clipped by 3 bases and J by 0 bases; unmatched bases: 4. Germline CDR1 reads MDHEN; CDR2 reads SYDVKM. CDR3 length: 15 residues. The CDR3 DNA reads as TGTGCCAGCAGTTTCCCGGGACAGCTGAACACTGAAGCTTTCTTT. Translated, it gives CASSFPGQLNTEAFF.

A few counts support this clone. The chain has TRBV7-3 and TRBJ1-1; D ambiguous. Germline-derived CDR1 and CDR2 are SGHTA and FQGTGA. This CDR3 region has 13 residues. With 4 bases removed from V and 1 base from J, the gap between germline ends came to 7 bases. The CDR3 region is CASSSRGNTEAFF. The CDR3 nucleotides read TGTGCCAGCAGCTCCCGCGGGAACACTGAAGCTTTCTTT.

This clone was seen a handful of times. The rearrangement links TRBV19 to TRBJ2-3; 9 positions agree with TRBD1. CDR3 length: 16 residues. Trimming at V came to 7 bases and at J to 3 bases, leaving 11 bases not matched to a gene. Germline lookup yields CDR1 LNHDA and CDR2 SQIVND (reference sequence). For the CDR3, the DNA is TGTGCCAGTAACAACTCGCCGGGACAGGGTACAGATACGCAGTATTTT. Translation: CASNNSPGQGTDTQYF.

This clone was seen more than once but under ten times. This rearrangement joins TRBV10-1 to TRBJ2-1; TRBD2 aligns across 9 bases. The CDR3 loop spans 11 amino acids. The V gene's germline CDR1 is WNHNN and CDR2 SYGVQD (reference sequence). Here the CDR3 DNA reads TGCGCTAGCGGGAGCTACAATGAGCAGTTCTTC. Translated: CASGSYNEQFF.

There are a few counts of this clone. This sequence joins TRBV11-2 and TRBJ2-7; 8 nucleotides align to TRBD1. Trimming cost V 4 bases and J 3 bases; bases outside gene matches: 14. The CDR3 has 17 amino acids. Germline CDR1 reads SGHAT; CDR2 reads FQNNGV. DNA of the CDR3: TGTGCCAGCAGCTCGATAAAGGACAGGGCCCCCGTCTACGAGCAGTACTTC. It encodes CASSSIKDRAPVYEQYF.

This clone was detected only a few times. The rearrangement joins TRBV28 to TRBJ2-7, with 7 bases aligning to TRBD2. The CDR3 contains 16 residues. Germline trimming cut 4 bases from V and 1 base from J; bases unmatched to any gene: 10. Germline lookup yields CDR1 MDHEN and CDR2 SYDVKM. The CDR3 is CASSSPSGRGSYEQYF. The CDR3 DNA reads TGTGCCAGCAGTTCCCCGAGTGGGCGGGGGTCCTACGAGCAGTACTTC. Looking up the rest from reference TRBV28 and TRBJ2-7 gives the full variable domain: DVKVTQSSRYLVKRTGEKVFLECVQDMDHENMFWYRQDPGLGLRLIYFSYDVKMKEKGDIPEGYSVSREKKERFSLILESASTNQTSMYLCASSSPSGRGSYEQYFGPGTRLTVT.

This clone occurred a few times. J is TRBJ2-3 and V is TRBV7-9; D is ambiguous. The CDR3 spans 14 residues. The germline CDR1 and CDR2 sequences are SEHNR and FQNEAQ (reference sequence). V lost 4 bases and J 6 bases, leaving 14 bases between the germline ends. DNA of the CDR3: TGTGCCAGCAGCTCATTAACTGCCTCGGATACGCAGTATTTT. This translates into CASSSLTASDTQYF.

The chain is built from TRBV29-1 and TRBJ2-1, with 11 bases identical to TRBD1. Germline loops: CDR1 SQVTM, CDR2 ANQGSEA. The CDR3 has 19 amino acids. V lost 6 bases and J lost 0; bases outside the gene matches: 16. In nucleotides, the CDR3 is TGCAGCGTCCTTCTTCCCGGGACAGGGGGGGTTAGCTCCTACAATGAGCAGTTCTTC. This gives the protein CSVLLPGTGGVSSYNEQFF.

This rearrangement joins TRBV4-3 to TRBJ1-4; 7 positions agree with TRBD1. This CDR3 spans 15 amino acids. Germline loops: CDR1 LGHNA, CDR2 YSLEER. With V trimmed by 0 bases and J by 8 bases, 6 bases remained unmatched. The CDR3, as DNA: TGCGCCAGCAGCCAAGAAGGGGGCCGGGGGGAAAAACTGTTTTTT. It encodes CASSQEGGRGEKLFF.

V gene TRBV18 combines with J gene TRBJ1-5; D perhaps matches TRBD1 (5 bases). The length of the CDR3 is 13 residues. Germline V gene sequence: CDR1 KGHSH, CDR2 LQKENI. Trimming shortened V by 6 bases and J by 0 bases, and 6 bases separated the two germline ends. The CDR3 DNA follows: TGTGCCAGCTCGGGGCATAGCAATCAGCCCCAGCATTTT. Protein sequence: CASSGHSNQPQHF.

This clone was counted only a few times. V gene TRBV5-4 combines with J gene TRBJ2-7; 7 bases line up with TRBD2. The CDR3 totals 13 residues. The V segment lost 0 bases and the J segment 6 bases; nucleotides outside the gene matches: 3. The germline V gene has CDR1 SGHNT and CDR2 YYREEE (reference sequence). This CDR3 is CASSLEWGGEQYF. DNA of the CDR3: TGTGCCAGCAGCTTGGAGTGGGGGGGCGAGCAGTACTTC.

This clone was counted between two and nine times. J is TRBJ2-7 and V is TRBV30; 10 positions match TRBD2. In germline, CDR1 is GTSNPN, CDR2 SVGIG (reference sequence). CDR3 length equals 15 residues. J gave up 3 bases and V 7 bases, and 12 bases lay outside the gene matches. This CDR3 reads CAYSRTSGKRYEQYF. The CDR3 nucleotides are TGTGCCTACTCCCGGACTAGCGGTAAACGCTACGAGCAGTACTTC.

The V and J genes are TRBV25-1 and TRBJ2-1, with D tentatively TRBD2 (6 bases). From germline, CDR1 is MGHDK and CDR2 SYGVNS. The CDR3 has 14 amino acids. V lost 1 base and J 5 bases, leaving 9 bases between the germline ends. As DNA, the CDR3 is TGTGCCAGCAGTGAATTAGGAGGGAACAATGAGCAGTTCTTC. Its protein product is CASSELGGNNEQFF. The full variable domain, with the rest looked up from reference TRBV25-1 and TRBJ2-1, is EADIYQTPRYLVIGTGKKITLECSQTMGHDKMYWYQQDPGMELHLIHYSYGVNSTEKGDLSSESTVSRIRTEHFPLTLESARPSHTSQYLCASSELGGNNEQFFGPGTRLTVL.

The gene calls are TRBV19 and TRBJ2-7, with a possible D match to TRBD1 (5 bases). The CDR3 spans 15 residues. V lost 2 bases and J lost 2, with 13 bases in between. CDR1 and CDR2 (germline): LNHDA, SQIVND (reference sequence). CDR3 coding DNA: TGTGCCAGTAGTATATCACTGGAAGGGGCCTACGAGCAGTACTTC. Its protein is CASSISLEGAYEQYF.

The rearrangement links TRBV30 to TRBJ1-2; D may be TRBD1 (5 bases). Per the germline V gene, CDR1 is GTSNPN and CDR2 is SVGIG (reference sequence). Trimming cost V 4 bases and J 7 bases, with 19 bases left between them. The CDR3 length is 14 residues. The CDR3 reads CAWTRGAGNRGYTF. The CDR3, as DNA: TGTGCCTGGACGCGCGGGGCCGGTAATCGTGGCTACACCTTC.

The chain couples TRBV2 to TRBJ1-1; TRBD1 matches at 9 bases. CDR3 length equals 15 residues. Trimming took 6 bases from V and 5 from J; bases not matched to a gene: 10. Germline CDR1 reads SNHLY; CDR2 reads FYNNEI. CDR3 DNA sequence: TGTGCCAGCAGCTTACAGGGGGCACAGGGGACTGAAGCTTTCTTT. It codes for CASSLQGAQGTEAFF.